Listed here are 28 T cell receptor beta chains from one sample, sequenced in a study of T cell responses to AZD1222 COVID-19 vaccine. Repertoires were generated with immunoSEQ multiplex PCR, while TCRdb's copy carries only in-frame clones and drops some. The sample lists some 140,000 clones, roughly nine tenths occurring once. This specimen consisted of peripheral blood, obtained on day 0 of MenACWY control vaccination. The receptors derive from an adult in good health.

V and J are TRBV6-1 and TRBJ1-6; possibly TRBD1 for D (5 bases). Germline lookup yields CDR1 MNHNS and CDR2 SASEGT. Trimming pared 2 bases from V and 9 bases from J, leaving 14 bases between. This CDR3 region has 15 residues. This chain's CDR3 is CASSELQGLSSPLHF. CDR3 coding DNA: TGTGCCAGCAGTGAACTCCAGGGTCTGAGTTCACCCCTCCACTTT.

The rearrangement links TRBV6-5 to TRBJ1-5; D ambiguous. V was trimmed by 6 bases and J by 3 bases, leaving 15 bases between them. Per the germline V gene, CDR1 is MNHEY and CDR2 is SVGAGI. The CDR3 runs 15 residues. The CDR3 is CASSLIRDLNQPQHF. In DNA, the CDR3 is TGTGCCAGCAGCCTCATTCGGGATCTCAATCAGCCCCAGCATTTT.

As DNA, the CDR3 is TGCGCCAGCAGCCAAGGGACAGGTTATGGGAAACTGTTTTTT. Its translation: CASSQGTGYGKLFF. This chain links TRBV4-1 with TRBJ1-4, with 7 nucleotides matching TRBD1. The V gene end was trimmed by 1 base and the J gene end by 11 bases; junction bases not matched to a gene: 7. The CDR3 length is 14 residues. Germline V gene sequence: CDR1 MGHRA, CDR2 YSYEKL.

This chain connects TRBV18 to TRBJ1-1; the D gene is possibly TRBD1 (5 bases). The CDR3 runs 14 residues. Between the trimmed V and J ends, which lost 6 bases and 4 bases, there was a span of 15 bases. From germline, CDR1 is KGHSH and CDR2 LQKENI. CDR3 protein: CASSAEVGGTEAFF. DNA for the CDR3: TGTGCCAGCTCGGCCGAGGTCGGGGGCACTGAAGCTTTCTTT.

The J gene is TRBJ2-7, the V gene TRBV5-5; 7 bases are shared with TRBD1. The trim removed 4 bases at V and 2 bases at J, leaving 6 bases unmatched. CDR3 length equals 14 residues. The germline V gene has CDR1 SGHKS and CDR2 YYEKEE (reference sequence). The CDR3 DNA follows: TGTGCCAGCAGCGCGGAACAGGGGACCTACGAGCAGTACGTC. The encoded protein is CASSAEQGTYEQYV.

For the CDR3, the DNA is TGTGCCAGCACCTCCGTCCCCGCCAGTTTTAATTCACCCCTCCACTTT. It specifies CASTSVPASFNSPLHF. The J gene is TRBJ1-6, the V gene TRBV27; D is unclear. The CDR3 extends over 16 amino acids. Germline-derived CDR1 and CDR2 are MNHEY and SMNVEV (reference sequence). With 7 bases removed from V and 6 bases from J, the gap between germline ends came to 19 bases.

This chain uses TRBV5-1 with TRBJ2-1; D possibly corresponds to TRBD2 (5 bases). V shed 4 bases and J shed 9 bases, with 17 bases lying between them. The CDR3 is 14 residues long. Germline V gene data show CDR1 as SGHRS and CDR2 as YFSETQ. CDR3 bases: TGCGCCAGCAGCCCGGGGATAGCGCTGGGTGAGCAGTTCTTC. Translating it yields CASSPGIALGEQFF.

The gene calls are TRBV7-9 and TRBJ2-7; D assignment may be TRBD1 or TRBD2 (5 bases each). The CDR3 loop spans 13 amino acids. CDR1 and CDR2 (germline): SEHNR, FQNEAQ (reference sequence). V was cut by 5 bases and J by 7 bases, with 15 bases left in between. The CDR3 DNA reads as TGTGCCAGCAGCCGTGAGGGGCCGCTGGAGCAGTACTTC. This translates into CASSREGPLEQYF.

The CDR3 loop is CASSLGTGRLNTEAFF. DNA for the CDR3: TGTGCCAGCAGCTTGGGGACAGGGCGCCTGAACACTGAAGCTTTCTTT. V gene TRBV7-9 combines with J gene TRBJ1-1, with 9 bases aligning to TRBD1. There are 16 residues in the CDR3. Germline trimming cut 3 bases from V and 0 bases from J; bases unmatched to any gene: 5. Germline V gives CDR1 SEHNR, CDR2 FQNEAQ (reference sequence).

The chain carries TRBV6-5 and TRBJ2-1, with D tentatively TRBD2 (5 bases). There are 12 residues in the CDR3. V lost 8 bases and J 6 bases, leaving 11 bases between the germline ends. Looked up from germline, CDR1 is MNHEY and CDR2 is SVGAGI. Here the CDR3 reads CASEDSLNEQFF. CDR3 nucleotides: TGTGCCAGCGAGGACTCACTCAATGAGCAGTTCTTC.

J is TRBJ1-1 and V is TRBV28; D uncertain. The germline V and J ends were trimmed by 3 bases and 7 bases, with 9 bases remaining between them. This CDR3 comprises 12 residues. The germline V gene has CDR1 MDHEN and CDR2 SYDVKM. The CDR3 DNA reads as TGTGCCAGCAGTTTCGCACGGTATGAAGCTTTCTTT. Translated: CASSFARYEAFF.

CDR3 in amino acids: CASGTTGAPNQPQHF. The CDR3 DNA follows: TGTGCCAGCGGTACGACAGGGGCTCCCAATCAGCCCCAGCATTTT. V and J are TRBV28 and TRBJ1-5, with 8 bases matching TRBD1. The CDR3 totals 15 residues. Germline V gene sequence: CDR1 MDHEN, CDR2 SYDVKM. The V and J ends lost 8 bases and 3 bases, in that order; junction bases with no gene match: 9.

V and J are TRBV3-1 (or the pseudogene TRBV3-2) and TRBJ1-2; D remains ambiguous. Germline-derived CDR1 and CDR2 are LGHDT and YNNKEL (reference sequence). Trimming left V 4 bases short and J 0 bases short, with 12 bases between. The CDR3 is 15 amino acids. Here the CDR3 DNA reads TGTGCCAGCAGCCCCGTACAGAGTGCTAACTATGGCTACACCTTC. Its protein is CASSPVQSANYGYTF.

J is TRBJ2-1 and V is TRBV5-6, with 11 bases matching TRBD2. The CDR3 spans 17 residues. Trimming took 5 bases from V and 2 from J; bases not matched to a gene: 9. CDR1 and CDR2 (germline): SGHDT, YYEEEE. CDR3 sequence reads: CASSGGLLAGAYNEQFF. The CDR3 bases are TGTGCCAGCAGTGGGGGGCTACTAGCGGGAGCCTACAATGAGCAGTTCTTC.

This chain uses TRBV7-9 with TRBJ1-6, with D tentatively TRBD1 (6 bases). V dropped 11 bases and J dropped 5 bases, with 13 bases sitting between them. Germline CDR1 is SEHNR and CDR2 is FQNEAQ (reference sequence). This CDR3 contains 13 residues. In DNA, the CDR3 is TGTGCCTCCCACGAGGGGGATAATTCACCCCTCCACTTT. Translating it yields CASHEGDNSPLHF.

This clone was detected only once. This chain uses TRBV27 with TRBJ1-5; D perhaps matches TRBD1 (6 bases). Germline V gene lookup returns CDR1 MNHEY and CDR2 SMNVEV (reference sequence). Trimming left V 2 bases short and J 2 bases short, with 13 bases between. CDR3 length: 16 amino acids. CDR3 DNA: TGTGCCAGCAGTTTAACAGGGACCGCAGGCAATCAGCCCCAGCATTTT. Amino acid sequence: CASSLTGTAGNQPQHF.

The chain links TRBV19 to TRBJ2-7, with D possibly matching TRBD1 (5 bases). Germline V lookup: CDR1 LNHDA, CDR2 SQIVND (reference sequence). The CDR3 is 13 amino acids. Deletions cut 8 bases from V and 1 base from J, with 12 bases between. CDR3 protein: CASSRQKSYEQYF. DNA for the CDR3: TGTGCCAGTTCTCGACAGAAATCCTACGAGCAGTACTTC.

This clone has more than one count but fewer than ten. V and J are TRBV5-4 and TRBJ1-6; the match to TRBD1 covers 8 bases. The V segment lost 4 bases and the J segment 6 bases; nucleotides outside the gene matches: 6. This CDR3 contains 15 residues. Germline-derived CDR1 and CDR2 are SGHNT and YYREEE (reference sequence). In DNA, the CDR3 is TGTGCCAGCAGCCACGGGACAGGTCTTAATTCACCCCTCCACTTT. Protein: CASSHGTGLNSPLHF.

The rearrangement joins TRBV15 to TRBJ2-2; D is ambiguous. V was cut by 0 bases and J by 5 bases, with 4 bases left in between. There are 13 residues in the CDR3. Germline V gene data show CDR1 as LNHNV and CDR2 as YYDKDF (reference sequence). CDR3 nucleotides: TGTGCCACCAGCAGAGATCCAACCGGGGAGCTGTTTTTT. Encoded protein: CATSRDPTGELFF.

V and J are TRBV9 and TRBJ1-1; 8 nucleotides line up with TRBD1. Germline V lookup: CDR1 SGDLS, CDR2 YYNGEE. With 4 bases clipped from V and 1 base from J, the junction kept 9 bases outside the gene matches. CDR3 length: 16 residues. The chain's CDR3 is CASSPRPGTGNTEAFF. Written as DNA, the CDR3 is TGTGCCAGCAGCCCCCGTCCCGGGACAGGGAACACTGAAGCTTTCTTT.

The chain couples TRBV28 to TRBJ1-2, with D tentatively TRBD1 (5 bases). Germline V gene sequence: CDR1 MDHEN, CDR2 SYDVKM. The CDR3 runs 18 residues. V was cut by 3 bases and J by 3 bases, with 23 bases left in between. The CDR3 region is CASSFRDVSHPLYYGYTF. CDR3 sequence (DNA): TGTGCCAGCAGTTTCCGGGACGTTTCGCATCCCCTTTACTATGGCTACACCTTC.

V and J are TRBV30 and TRBJ2-1; 10 bases match TRBD2. Trimming took 4 bases from V and 2 from J; bases not matched to a gene: 5. CDR3 length equals 15 residues. Germline loops: CDR1 GTSNPN, CDR2 SVGIG (reference sequence). The CDR3 sequence: CAWIPGTSAYNEQFF. The CDR3, as DNA: TGTGCCTGGATTCCCGGGACTAGCGCCTACAATGAGCAGTTCTTC. Complete variable domain (other parts from reference TRBV30 and TRBJ2-1): SQTIHQWPATLVQPVGSPLSLECTVEGTSNPNLYWYRQAAGRGLQLLFYSVGIGQISSEVPQNLSASRPQDRQFILSSKKLLLSDSGFYLCAWIPGTSAYNEQFFGPGTRLTVL.

V gene TRBV5-1 combines with J gene TRBJ1-4; tentatively, D is TRBD1 (5 bases). CDR3 length: 15 residues. The germline V and J ends were trimmed by 0 bases and 8 bases, with 14 bases remaining between them. The V gene's germline CDR1 is SGHRS and CDR2 YFSETQ. The CDR3 sequence is CASSLAGRREEKLFF. As DNA, the CDR3 is TGCGCCAGCAGCTTGGCGGGACGGAGGGAGGAAAAACTGTTTTTT.

The genes are TRBV7-9 and TRBJ2-2, with D perhaps TRBD1 (6 bases). This CDR3 is built from 14 residues. V was pared by 10 bases and J by 1 base, with 13 bases between. Germline CDR1 is SEHNR and CDR2 is FQNEAQ (reference sequence). CDR3 amino acids: CATYGQLNTGELFF. The CDR3 DNA is TGTGCCACATACGGACAGTTGAACACCGGGGAGCTGTTTTTT.

J is TRBJ1-5 and V is TRBV2; D gene ambiguous. Germline values: CDR1 SNHLY, CDR2 FYNNEI. Between the trimmed V and J ends, which lost 9 bases and 0 bases, there was a span of 9 bases. The length of the CDR3 is 13 residues. The CDR3 sequence is CASLLNSNQPQHF. The CDR3 nucleotides are TGTGCCAGTCTCTTGAATAGCAATCAGCCCCAGCATTTT.

This clone has a handful of counts. This rearrangement joins TRBV19 to TRBJ1-6; TRBD1 is a possible D gene (6 bases). The CDR3 totals 15 residues. Germline assignment: CDR1 LNHDA and CDR2 SQIVND (reference sequence). Trimming cost V 5 bases and J 5 bases, with 13 bases left between them. The CDR3 DNA sequence: TGTGCCAGTAGTGTACAGGGTGGTCATAATTCACCCCTCCACTTT. Encoded protein: CASSVQGGHNSPLHF.

The chain employs TRBV7-9 and TRBJ1-1; D ambiguous. Germline assignment: CDR1 SEHNR and CDR2 FQNEAQ (reference sequence). The V and J ends lost 5 bases and 0 bases respectively, with 13 bases between them. This CDR3 is 15 amino acids long. The CDR3 DNA sequence: TGTGCCAGCAGCCACGAGGGAGGACTGAACACTGAAGCTTTCTTT. It is translated as CASSHEGGLNTEAFF. The entire variable domain, with the rest obtained from reference TRBV7-9 and TRBJ1-1, is as follows: DTGVSQNPRHKITKRGQNVTFRCDPISEHNRLYWYRQTLGQGPEFLTYFQNEAQLEKSRLLSDRFSAERPKGSFSTLEIQRTEQGDSAMYLCASSHEGGLNTEAFFGQGTRLTVV.

This clone was counted between two and nine times. The V call is TRBV5-5, the J call TRBJ1-2; maybe TRBD1 (6 bases). V lost 5 bases, J lost 6 bases, and 20 bases lay in between. The germline V gene encodes CDR1 SGHKS and CDR2 YYEKEE (reference sequence). CDR3 size: 15 residues. The CDR3 region is CASSRVPGQVDGYTF. CDR3 nucleotides: TGTGCCAGCAGTCGAGTCCCGGGACAAGTAGATGGCTACACCTTC.